This is a list of T cell receptor beta chains from one sample in a study of Tregs in tolerant kidney transplant recipients. Method: immunoSEQ multiplex PCR; TCRdb's copy keeps in-frame clones and lacks some. The sample consists of 240,000 or so clones, more than 65% of them appearing once. The material sequenced was CD4+ T cells from blood. These receptors were obtained from a human donor in good health. Both conserved end residues are part of each CDR3. Each record gives: J gene, V gene, D gene, clone size, CDR3 DNA, CDR3 protein. A D gene is named only where the DNA matches it firmly. Only some rows state a clone size, as once, few, many or a class for expanded clones.

J: TRBJ2-7; V: TRBV4-1; D: NA; size: NA; DNA: TGCGCCAGCAGCCAAGGCCAGCTCCCAGTGGAGCAGTACTTC; CDR3: CASSQGQLPVEQYF
J: TRBJ2-7; V: TRBV14; D: NA; size: NA; DNA: TGTGCCAGCAGCCAAGACTCTTTCTACGAGCAGTACTTC; CDR3: CASSQDSFYEQYF
J: TRBJ1-1; V: TRBV2; D: NA; size: few; DNA: TGTGCCAGCAGCAGGCGGGACGCAAGTGAAGCTTTCTTT; CDR3: CASSRRDASEAFF
J: TRBJ1-1; V: TRBV2; D: NA; size: NA; DNA: TGTGCCAGCAGTCGGGACCCGGGCACTGAAGCTTTCTTT; CDR3: CASSRDPGTEAFF
J: TRBJ1-1; V: TRBV7-2; D: NA; size: NA; DNA: TGTGCCAGCAGCTCCCAAGGAGGAAGACTGAACCCTGAAGCTTTCTTT; CDR3: CASSSQGGRLNPEAFF
J: TRBJ2-5; V: TRBV4-1; D: TRBD1; size: once; DNA: TGCGCCAGCAGCCAAGTTGGGTCAGGGGGCCGGGAGACCCAGTACTTC; CDR3: CASSQVGSGGRETQYF
J: TRBJ2-3; V: TRBV27; D: NA; size: NA; DNA: TGTGCCAGCAGTTTCCGGGATAGGGCAGATACGCAGTATTTT; CDR3: CASSFRDRADTQYF
J: TRBJ1-2; V: TRBV6-1; D: NA; size: NA; DNA: TGTGCCAGCAGTGAATCCCTGTATGGCTACACCTTC; CDR3: CASSESLYGYTF
J: TRBJ2-5; V: TRBV18; D: TRBD1; size: NA; DNA: TGTGCCAGCTCACTTGTCTCAGGGGGATGGGAGACCCAGTACTTC; CDR3: CASSLVSGGWETQYF
J: TRBJ1-1; V: TRBV7-8; D: TRBD1; size: few; DNA: TGTGCCAGCAGCTTAGCGGACAGGGGGAACACTGAAGCTTTCTTT; CDR3: CASSLADRGNTEAFF
J: TRBJ2-3; V: TRBV16; D: TRBD2; size: once; DNA: TGTGCCAGCAGCCGTACGAGGACTAGCGGGACCACAGATACGCAGTATTTT; CDR3: CASSRTRTSGTTDTQYF
J: TRBJ1-1; V: TRBV5-1; D: NA; size: few; DNA: TGCGCCAGCACCCCTAGGAACGGGGCGAACACTGAAGCTTTCTTT; CDR3: CASTPRNGANTEAFF
J: TRBJ1-4; V: TRBV30; D: NA; size: NA; DNA: TGTGCCTGGAGTAAGAGGGGTTCTAATGAAAAACTGTTTTTT; CDR3: CAWSKRGSNEKLFF
J: TRBJ1-4; V: TRBV9; D: NA; size: NA; DNA: TGTGCCAGCAGCCGACGGGGGGGCGCGACGTATGAAAAACTGTTTTTT; CDR3: CASSRRGGATYEKLFF
J: TRBJ1-3; V: TRBV6-1; D: NA; size: NA; DNA: TGTGCCAGCAGTGAAGCCGCGCCGAGAAACACCATATATTTT; CDR3: CASSEAAPRNTIYF
J: TRBJ2-1; V: TRBV9; D: TRBD1; size: NA; DNA: TGTGCCAGCAGCCCCGGGACAGGGATCTACAATGAGCAGTTCTTC; CDR3: CASSPGTGIYNEQFF